The 21 T cell receptor beta chains in this list originate from one sample, sequenced in a study of sequential checkpoint blockade in melanoma (dated by TCRdb to between 2017 and 2020). Libraries were constructed by the immunoSEQ multiplex PCR assay. Held by TCRdb, this immuneACCESS table contains in-frame sequences only and omits some clones. Under half of the omission traces to an unresolved V gene where checked; the cause of the rest is unknown. The sample table records about 19,000 clones; 73% of these occur just once. The ten most abundant clones make up around 21% of the sample. Explained via the paper, the treatment or condition label denotes: randomized to nivolumab then ipilimumab (arm A) or the reverse (arm B). Source: CD8+ T cells sorted from blood (inferred from file names), taken from a patient given nivolumab and ipilimumab in sequence. The receptors stem from a human donor with melanoma.

This clone was found once. The rearrangement links TRBV4-1 to TRBJ2-7, with a possible D match to TRBD2 (6 bases). This CDR3 has 14 amino acids. The V gene's germline CDR1 is MGHRA and CDR2 YSYEKL. V dropped 1 base and J dropped 2 bases, with 9 bases sitting between them. Written as DNA, the CDR3 is TGCGCCAGCAGCCAAGTCAGGGAGGCCTACGAGCAGTACTTC. Residues: CASSQVREAYEQYF.

On this clone: The germline gene is not matched at one end of the junction; a read error may be the cause. V and J are TRBV5-6 and TRBJ2-7; tentatively, D is TRBD2 (5 bases). This CDR3 comprises 17 residues. CDR1 and CDR2 (germline): SGHDT, YYEEEE. The CDR3 region has the DNA TGTGCCGGCAGCTTCACCCCTAGTGTACCTAGCCTATACGAGCAGTACTTC. Protein product: CAGSFTPSVPSLYEQYF.

The chain links TRBV5-6 to TRBJ2-4; weak D call: TRBD1 (6 bases). The CDR3 has 14 amino acids. Trimming took off 0 bases at V and 4 bases at J, with 8 bases between the two ends. Germline CDR1 reads SGHDT; CDR2 reads YYEEEE. CDR3 protein: CASSLGQVKNIQYF. In DNA form, the CDR3 reads TGTGCCAGCAGCTTGGGACAGGTTAAAAACATTCAGTACTTC. The variable domain in full, with the rest retrieved from reference TRBV5-6 and TRBJ2-4, is DAGVTQSPTHLIKTRGQQVTLRCSPKSGHDTVSWYQQALGQGPQFIFQYYEEEERQRGNFPDRFSGHQFPNYSSELNVNALLLGDSALYLCASSLGQVKNIQYFGAGTRLSVL.

The chain has TRBV5-6 and TRBJ2-5, with 8 bases identical to TRBD1. The DNA end is a closer match to TRBJ2-7, so the J assignment may be wrong. Looked up from germline, CDR1 is SGHDT and CDR2 is YYEEEE. The CDR3 runs 15 residues. CDR3: CASSLWTGPTYEQYF. CDR3 DNA sequence: TGTGCCAGCAGCTTGTGGACAGGGCCCACCTACGAGCAGTACTTC.

The chain employs TRBV5-1 and TRBJ2-1, with 13 positions matching TRBD2. The CDR3 spans 16 residues. Germline-derived CDR1 and CDR2 are SGHRS and YFSETQ. V dropped 3 bases and J dropped 5; count of bases not matched to a gene: 5. CDR3 protein: CASSSGLAGFNNEQFF. The CDR3 DNA reads TGCGCCAGCAGCTCGGGACTAGCGGGATTCAACAATGAGCAGTTCTTC.

The chain links TRBV7-8 to TRBJ1-1; 9 bases are a match to TRBD1. V dropped 5 bases and J dropped 10; count of bases not matched to a gene: 11. CDR1 and CDR2 (germline): SGHVS, FQNEAQ. This CDR3 comprises 14 residues. CDR3 region: CASSPETGGWGAFF. CDR3 DNA: TGTGCCAGCAGCCCGGAGACAGGGGGTTGGGGAGCTTTCTTT.

The chain combines TRBV28 with TRBJ2-7, with 13 bases fitting TRBD2. With 6 bases clipped from V and 3 bases from J, the junction kept 5 bases outside the gene matches. There are 15 residues in the CDR3. From germline, CDR1 is MDHEN and CDR2 SYDVKM. CDR3 protein: CASRLGTSGIYEQYF. The CDR3, as DNA: TGTGCCAGCAGACTAGGGACTAGCGGGATCTACGAGCAGTACTTC.

This chain joins TRBV30 and TRBJ1-1; D is possibly TRBD1 (6 bases). The V and J ends lost 5 bases and 9 bases respectively, with 10 bases between them. The CDR3 totals 10 residues. Per germline, CDR1 GTSNPN and CDR2 SVGIG (reference sequence). The CDR3 bases are TGTGCCTGGGGAACAGGGCAAGCTTTCTTT. Translating gives CAWGTGQAFF.

This clone was picked up one time. The rearrangement uses TRBV4-3 and TRBJ2-7, with 10 bases identical to TRBD2. Germline lookup yields CDR1 LGHNA and CDR2 YSLEER. Trimming at V came to 0 bases and at J to 3 bases, leaving 8 bases not matched to a gene. The CDR3 loop spans 17 amino acids. The CDR3 region has the DNA TGCGCCAGCAGCCAAGATCTCAGCGGGAGGGCCTTCTACGAGCAGTACTTC. The encoded protein is CASSQDLSGRAFYEQYF.

The genes are TRBV14 and TRBJ2-5; D is uncertain. Germline V gene lookup returns CDR1 SGHDN and CDR2 FVKESK. Trimming took 3 bases from V and 5 from J, leaving 10 bases between them. The CDR3 spans 13 residues. CDR3 DNA sequence: TGTGCCAGCAGCCAGGTATACTGGGAGACCCAGTACTTC. It codes for CASSQVYWETQYF.

The rearrangement joins TRBV19 to TRBJ2-2; D uncertain. Germline V gene data show CDR1 as LNHDA and CDR2 as SQIVND (reference sequence). The CDR3 runs to 14 residues. V was trimmed by 2 bases and J by 2 bases, leaving 6 bases between them. Written as DNA, the CDR3 is TGTGCCAGTAGTATATCTCCCAACACCGGGGAGCTGTTTTTT. This translates into CASSISPNTGELFF.

The chain is built from TRBV13 and TRBJ2-3, with TRBD2 matching 10 bases. CDR3 length: 16 residues. Trimming removed 5 bases from V and 1 base from J; junction bases left unmatched: 6. Germline values: CDR1 PRHDT, CDR2 FYEKMQ (reference sequence). CDR3 nucleotides: TGTGCCAGCAGCCCGAGGGGGACTAGCGGCACAGATACGCAGTATTTT. Amino acids: CASSPRGTSGTDTQYF.

The chain employs TRBV5-4 and TRBJ2-7; tentatively, D is TRBD2 (5 bases). Germline V gene data show CDR1 as SGHNT and CDR2 as YYREEE (reference sequence). CDR3 length: 14 amino acids. The ends were cut back, 1 base at V and 5 bases at J, with 13 bases in the middle. CDR3 in amino acids: CASSLRVAHHEQYF. The CDR3 DNA sequence: TGTGCCAGCAGCTTGAGGGTAGCGCACCACGAGCAGTACTTC.

The chain carries TRBV25-1 and TRBJ2-3; the D gene is possibly TRBD1 (5 bases). Trimming took 6 bases from V and 0 from J, leaving 22 bases between them. CDR1 and CDR2 (germline): MGHDK, SYGVNS. The CDR3 length is 18 residues. The CDR3 spells CASSEPTSRGPSTDTQYF. CDR3 in DNA: TGTGCCAGCAGCGAACCCACCTCAAGGGGTCCTAGCACAGATACGCAGTATTTT.

The chain links TRBV4-1 to TRBJ2-7, with D unresolved. Germline CDR1 is MGHRA and CDR2 is YSYEKL. This CDR3 contains 15 residues. Trimming cost V 1 base and J 0 bases, with 10 bases left between them. The CDR3 nucleotides read TGCGCCAGCAGCCAAGTGCATCCTACCTCCTACGAGCAGTACTTC. Amino acid sequence: CASSQVHPTSYEQYF.

The chain has TRBV9 and TRBJ2-5; the match to TRBD2 covers 13 bases. J was trimmed by 3 bases and V by 1 base; bases with no gene match: 12. Germline V gene lookup returns CDR1 SGDLS and CDR2 YYNGEE. The CDR3 loop spans 19 amino acids. CDR3 coding DNA: TGTGCCAGCAGCGTACGGCAGGCCGGGACTAGCGGGACGGAAGAGACCCAGTACTTC. Its protein product is CASSVRQAGTSGTEETQYF.

With regard to this clone: An end of the junction does not agree with germline; a read error may underlie this. The chain recombines TRBV7-7 with TRBJ2-3; TRBD2 matches 10 bases. In germline, CDR1 is SSHAT, CDR2 FNYEAQ (reference sequence). This CDR3 spans 14 amino acids. The CDR3 DNA reads as TGTGCTAGCAGCCTAGCGGGGGCAGGAGATACGCAGTATTTT. It yields the protein CASSLAGAGDTQYF.

This clone was seen more than once but under ten times. The V call is TRBV7-8, the J call TRBJ2-2, with a possible D match to TRBD2 (5 bases). V was clipped by 5 bases and J by 0 bases, with 16 bases between them. The CDR3 is 17 amino acids. Germline CDR1 and CDR2: SGHVS and FQNEAQ. CDR3 sequence: CASSPSWPSANTGELFF. CDR3 nucleotide sequence: TGTGCCAGCAGCCCTAGCTGGCCAAGCGCGAACACCGGGGAGCTGTTTTTT. Looking up the rest from reference TRBV7-8 and TRBJ2-2 gives the full variable domain: GAGVSQSPRYKVAKRGQDVALRCDPISGHVSLFWYQQALGQGPEFLTYFQNEAQLDKSGLPSDRFFAERPEGSVSTLKIQRTQQEDSAVYLCASSPSWPSANTGELFFGEGSRLTVL.

The V call is TRBV11-2, the J call TRBJ2-7; D not resolved. Trimming stripped 1 base from V and 0 bases from J, with 4 bases between. Germline V lookup: CDR1 SGHAT, CDR2 FQNNGV. This CDR3 contains 13 residues. In DNA, the CDR3 is TGTGCCAGCAGCTTAGCAGGCTCCTACGAGCAGTACTTC. It translates to CASSLAGSYEQYF. Drawing the rest from reference TRBV11-2 and TRBJ2-7, the complete variable domain is EAGVAQSPRYKIIEKRQSVAFWCNPISGHATLYWYQQILGQGPKLLIQFQNNGVVDDSQLPKDRFSAERLKGVDSTLKIQPAKLEDSAVYLCASSLAGSYEQYFGPGTRLTVT.

The chain combines TRBV28 with TRBJ2-2; D may be TRBD1 (5 bases). CDR1 is MDHEN, CDR2 SYDVKM, per germline. The CDR3 extends over 16 amino acids. V was trimmed by 1 base and J by 4 bases, leaving 13 bases between them. The CDR3, as DNA: TGTGCCAGCAGTTTATTGCACAGGTCCTTCACCGGGGAGCTGTTTTTT. Translation gives CASSLLHRSFTGELFF.

The CDR3 sequence: CASSLLAGSYEQYF. As DNA, the CDR3 is TGTGCCAGCAGTCTACTAGCGGGATCCTACGAGCAGTACTTC. The chain carries TRBV28 and TRBJ2-7; 10 nucleotides line up with TRBD2. The V gene end was trimmed by 5 bases and the J gene end by 1 base; junction bases not matched to a gene: 2. This CDR3 is built from 14 residues. Germline loops: CDR1 MDHEN, CDR2 SYDVKM.